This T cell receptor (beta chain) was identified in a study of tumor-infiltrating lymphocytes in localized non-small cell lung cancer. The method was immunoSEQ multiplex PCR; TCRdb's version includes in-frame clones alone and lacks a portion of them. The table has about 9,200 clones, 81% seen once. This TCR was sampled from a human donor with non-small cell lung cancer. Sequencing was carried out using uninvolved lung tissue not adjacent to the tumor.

The CDR3 loop is CASRPGAEGGEQYF. The CDR3 DNA sequence: TGTGCCAGCAGACCAGGCGCCGAGGGAGGGGAGCAGTACTTC. The V call is TRBV6-5, the J call TRBJ2-7, with TRBD2 matching 7 bases. Germline V gene data show CDR1 as MNHEY and CDR2 as SVGAGI. The CDR3 runs 14 residues. V lost 6 bases to trimming and J lost 7 bases; unmatched junction nucleotides: 12.